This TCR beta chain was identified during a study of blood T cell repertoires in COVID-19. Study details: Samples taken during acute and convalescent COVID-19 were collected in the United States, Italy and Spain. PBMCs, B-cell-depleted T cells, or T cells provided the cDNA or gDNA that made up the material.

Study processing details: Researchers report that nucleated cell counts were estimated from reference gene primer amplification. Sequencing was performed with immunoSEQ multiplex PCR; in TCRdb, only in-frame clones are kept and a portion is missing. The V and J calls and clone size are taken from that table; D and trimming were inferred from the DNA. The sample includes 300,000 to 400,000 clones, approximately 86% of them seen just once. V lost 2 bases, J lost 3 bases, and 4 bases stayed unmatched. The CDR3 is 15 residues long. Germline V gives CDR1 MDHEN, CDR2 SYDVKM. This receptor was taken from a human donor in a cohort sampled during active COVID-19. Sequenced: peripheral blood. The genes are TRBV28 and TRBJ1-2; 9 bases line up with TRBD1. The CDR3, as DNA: TGTGCCAGCAGTTTACGGACAGGGGTCTACTATGGCTACACCTTC. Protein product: CASSLRTGVYYGYTF.